Presented here are 6 T cell receptor beta chains from one specimen sequenced in a study of T cells in localized non-small cell lung cancer. Only in-frame clones appear in the TCRdb table, and some are missing; sequencing was by immunoSEQ multiplex PCR. The sample consists of approximately 64,000 clones, roughly 90% of them appearing once. Sequenced material: peripheral blood, taken before any cancer treatment. Every receptor here comes from a woman aged 35 to 69 with stage I lung adenocarcinoma.

The chain is built from TRBV28 and TRBJ1-5; D not resolved. This CDR3 is built from 14 residues. V was cut by 1 base and J by 5 bases, with 9 bases left in between. Germline V CDR1 and CDR2: MDHEN, SYDVKM. The DNA for the CDR3 is TGTGCCAGCAGTTTATTATCGGAGTATCAGCCCCAGCATTTT. Protein product: CASSLLSEYQPQHF.

This clone has only one observation. This chain connects TRBV2 to TRBJ1-1, with D unresolved. CDR1 is SNHLY, CDR2 FYNNEI, per germline. V was pared by 4 bases and J by 0 bases, with 15 bases between. The CDR3 covers 16 residues. The CDR3 protein is CASSVQNVLMNTEAFF. The CDR3 region has the DNA TGTGCCAGCAGTGTCCAAAATGTCCTGATGAACACTGAAGCTTTCTTT.

The V gene is TRBV19, the J gene TRBJ2-3; 8 bases are shared with TRBD2. CDR3 length: 15 amino acids. Germline assignment: CDR1 LNHDA and CDR2 SQIVND (reference sequence). Trimming at V came to 3 bases and at J to 5 bases, leaving 7 bases not matched to a gene. CDR3 DNA: TGTGCCAGTAGTATCCCAGGCGGGGGGAGAGATACGCAGTATTTT. Its translation: CASSIPGGGRDTQYF.

The chain joins TRBV28 to TRBJ1-1; 7 nucleotides agree with TRBD1. Unmatched junction bases numbered 4, after V lost 3 bases and J lost 0 bases. Germline V gene lookup returns CDR1 MDHEN and CDR2 SYDVKM. CDR3 length equals 15 residues. CDR3 nucleotides: TGTGCCAGCAGTTTCACAGGGGTCGTGAACACTGAAGCTTTCTTT. This sequence encodes CASSFTGVVNTEAFF.

With regard to this clone: Other nucleotide sequences from this sample produce the same CDR3. The chain is built from TRBV28 and TRBJ2-1; D may be TRBD1 (5 bases). The CDR3 consists of 12 residues. Germline lookup yields CDR1 MDHEN and CDR2 SYDVKM. V was clipped by 3 bases and J by 5 bases, with 5 bases between them. CDR3 sequence reads: CASSFRDNEQFF. DNA for the CDR3: TGTGCCAGCAGTTTCAGGGACAATGAGCAGTTCTTC.

This clone was found once. This chain links TRBV27 with TRBJ2-1, with 9 bases matching TRBD2. From germline, CDR1 is MNHEY and CDR2 SMNVEV (reference sequence). This CDR3 spans 13 amino acids. V gave up 5 bases and J gave up 16 bases; unmatched junction bases: 12. Written as DNA, the CDR3 is TGTGCCAGCAGTCCCTACTTGCGGGAGGGGTTTTTCTTC. It specifies CASSPYLREGFFF.